These 6 T cell receptor beta chains originate from one sample sequenced in a study of CD8 T cells in Susac syndrome. RNA was extracted with the RNeasy kit, and a quantity of roughly 0.5 to 1 ug was reverse transcribed using random hexamers. TCRdb re-derived calls from the immunoSEQ multiplex PCR reads in MiXCR, one entry per CDR3 protein. The data hold some 130,000 distinct CDR3 sequences, with 95% observed a single time. The specimen sequenced was CD8+ T cells from PBMCs. All receptors derive from a human donor with Susac syndrome.

V is TRBV20-1 and J is TRBJ2-5; 13 nucleotides line up with TRBD2. Germline V gives CDR1 DFQATT, CDR2 SNEGSKA (reference sequence). The CDR3 consists of 16 residues. V trimming: 5 bases; J trimming: 4 bases; junction bases outside the gene matches: 10. The CDR3 region has the DNA TGCAGTGCTCGACTAGCGGGGGGAGCGGTCGTAGAGACCCAGTACTTC. It yields the protein CSARLAGGAVVETQYF.

The V and J genes are TRBV18 and TRBJ2-7; TRBD1 aligns across 7 bases. J lost 6 bases, V lost 2 bases, and 7 bases had no gene match. Germline CDR1 and CDR2: KGHSH and LQKENI. The CDR3 is 14 residues long. This CDR3 is CASSPIRDSTEQYF. Here the CDR3 DNA reads TGTGCCAGCTCACCAATCCGGGACAGTACCGAGCAGTACTTC.

The chain uses TRBV7-9 and TRBJ1-5; unclear D gene. Between the trimmed V and J ends, which lost 5 bases and 3 bases, there was a span of 8 bases. Germline assignment: CDR1 SEHNR and CDR2 FQNEAQ (reference sequence). The CDR3 totals 13 residues. DNA of the CDR3: TGTGCCAGCAGCACCCGGGTCAATCAGCCCCAGCATTTT. Amino acid sequence: CASSTRVNQPQHF.

This clonotype was seen just once. The gene calls are TRBV6-5 and TRBJ2-1, with a possible D match to TRBD2 (7 bases). Deletions cut 2 bases from V and 10 bases from J, with 21 bases between. The CDR3 contains 16 residues. Germline V gives CDR1 MNHEY, CDR2 SVGAGI. CDR3 sequence: CASSYPRRGGPGEQFF. DNA of the CDR3: TGTGCCAGCAGTTACCCACGAAGGGGGGGACCGGGGGAGCAGTTCTTC.

The chain has TRBV18 and TRBJ2-7; 10 bases match TRBD2. The CDR3 length is 15 residues. Germline V gene sequence: CDR1 KGHSH, CDR2 LQKENI. V lost 7 bases to trimming and J lost 4 bases; unmatched junction nucleotides: 10. CDR3 residues: CASFDSSGSSYEQYF. CDR3 coding DNA: TGTGCCAGCTTTGACTCTAGCGGGAGTAGTTACGAGCAGTACTTC.

V usage is TRBV29-1 and J usage is TRBJ2-1, with 12 bases matching TRBD2. This CDR3 has 14 amino acids. V trimming: 3 bases; J trimming: 8 bases; junction bases outside the gene matches: 5. Germline V lookup: CDR1 SQVTM, CDR2 ANQGSEA. The CDR3 sequence: CSVDLAGGPHEQFF. As DNA, the CDR3 is TGCAGCGTTGACCTAGCGGGAGGGCCCCATGAGCAGTTCTTC.